These 18 T cell receptor beta chains were sequenced from one sample in a study of T-cell memory formation after mild COVID-19 (dated by TCRdb to about 2021). The receptor library was made with 5' RACE. These reads were obtained on an Illumina NovaSeq 6000. TCRdb's own reprocessing of the public reads used fastp at Q25 and MiXCR and kept productive beta chains. When rows share a CDR3 protein, they turn into one entry using the most common DNA and genes. Within this sample are around 340,000 distinct CDR3 sequences, with over 20% of them counted one time only. The ten biggest clones cover about 12% of the sample. Material for sequencing was PBMCs or a T cell subset sorted from them (not recorded which). The receptors come from an adult woman who had mild COVID-19 (a few samples of this study predate the infection). The sample titles of this study are shuffled in the database, so cell type and time point are left out; the donor was told from shared clones.

The chain carries TRBV7-2 and TRBJ2-7, with TRBD1 matching over 9 bases. The V gene end was trimmed by 2 bases and the J gene end by 5 bases; junction bases not matched to a gene: 7. In germline, CDR1 is SGHTA, CDR2 FQGNSA. The CDR3 consists of 15 residues. The CDR3 DNA sequence: TGTGCCAGCAGCTTAAGGGACAGGGTCACCCACGAGCAGTACTTC. The encoded protein is CASSLRDRVTHEQYF.

This clonotype came up many times. The chain recombines TRBV27 with TRBJ1-1; D unclear. The CDR3 covers 11 residues. Germline CDR1 and CDR2: MNHEY and SMNVEV (reference sequence). V was trimmed by 7 bases and J by 11 bases, leaving 14 bases between them. The CDR3 here is CASTLGQRAFF. The CDR3 DNA reads as TGTGCCAGCACCCTCGGGCAGAGGGCTTTCTTT.

This clonotype showed up many times. The chain recombines TRBV7-9 with TRBJ2-7, with 9 bases aligning to TRBD1. The ends lost 4 bases at V and 5 bases at J; junction bases unmatched: 6. Germline CDR1 is SEHNR and CDR2 is FQNEAQ (reference sequence). CDR3 size: 14 residues. This CDR3 reads CASSSTGGRHEQYF. The CDR3 DNA follows: TGTGCCAGCAGCTCCACAGGGGGCCGCCACGAGCAGTACTTC.

The J gene is TRBJ2-7, the V gene TRBV20-1; 9 bases match TRBD2. V was clipped by 3 bases and J by 2 bases; unmatched bases: 5. CDR3 length equals 14 residues. Germline V lookup: CDR1 DFQATT, CDR2 SNEGSKA (reference sequence). This CDR3 is CSARERGDPYEQYF. The CDR3 bases are TGCAGTGCTAGGGAGCGGGGGGACCCCTACGAGCAGTACTTC.

This clonotype showed up many times. The rearrangement links TRBV7-8 to TRBJ2-1; perhaps D is TRBD1 or TRBD2 (5 bases each). Trimming left V 5 bases short and J 5 bases short, with 13 bases between. The germline V gene has CDR1 SGHVS and CDR2 FQNEAQ. The CDR3 is 14 amino acids. The CDR3 is CASSRRRDDNEQFF. The CDR3 DNA is TGTGCCAGCAGCCGTCGACGGGACGACAATGAGCAGTTCTTC.

This clonotype was seen a handful of times. V gene TRBV11-2 combines with J gene TRBJ2-1, with a weak D call TRBD1 (6 bases). The CDR3 has 13 amino acids. Germline V gene data show CDR1 as SGHAT and CDR2 as FQNNGV. The ends were cut back, 0 bases at V and 15 bases at J, with 15 bases in the middle. CDR3 sequence reads: CASSLDSGTSRFF. The CDR3 coding sequence is TGTGCCAGCAGCTTAGATTCCGGGACATCTCGGTTCTTC.

This clonotype was detected a few times. The chain links TRBV12-3 or TRBV12-4 to TRBJ2-1; perhaps D is TRBD1 or TRBD2 (5 bases each). This CDR3 spans 14 amino acids. The V and J ends lost 4 bases and 7 bases respectively, with 14 bases between them. In DNA form, the CDR3 reads TGTGCCAGCAGTTGGGGACCCTCGGGGAATGAGCAGTTCTTC. It is translated as CASSWGPSGNEQFF.

In this sample, this clonotype turned up a few times. The chain employs TRBV12-3 or TRBV12-4 and TRBJ2-2; D may be TRBD1 (6 bases). Trimming removed 7 bases from V and 4 bases from J, with 10 bases in between. The CDR3 spans 13 residues. Here the CDR3 reads CASKGHSTGELFF. Here the CDR3 DNA reads TGTGCCAGCAAGGGACACAGCACCGGGGAGCTGTTTTTT.

The V and J genes are TRBV10-3 and TRBJ2-1; possibly TRBD2 for D (6 bases). Deletions cut 4 bases from V and 7 bases from J, with 11 bases between. CDR3 length: 13 amino acids. CDR1 is ENHRY, CDR2 SYGVKD, per germline. The CDR3 DNA is TGTGCCATCAGTGCGGGAGACTGGAATGAGCAGTTCTTC. Its protein is CAISAGDWNEQFF.

The rearrangement joins TRBV7-6 to TRBJ2-1; TRBD1 or TRBD2 may be the D gene (6 bases each). Trimming took 5 bases from V and 1 from J, leaving 21 bases between them. The germline gives CDR1 SGHVS, CDR2 FNYEAQ. This CDR3 region has 18 residues. CDR3 sequence (DNA): TGTGCCAGCAGCCCACCCCCCTGGAGGGGGAAGTCCTACAATGAGCAGTTCTTC. Its protein is CASSPPPWRGKSYNEQFF. Drawing the rest from reference TRBV7-6 and TRBJ2-1, the complete variable domain is GAGVSQSPRYKVTKRGQDVALRCDPISGHVSLYWYRQALGQGPEFLTYFNYEAQQDKSGLPNDRFSAERPEGSISTLTIQRTEQRDSAMYRCASSPPPWRGKSYNEQFFGPGTRLTVL.

This chain connects TRBV15 to TRBJ1-5; D remains unclear. CDR3 length: 13 residues. The V and J ends lost 8 bases and 5 bases respectively, with 13 bases between them. The germline CDR1 and CDR2 sequences are LNHNV and YYDKDF (reference sequence). The CDR3 sequence is CATVDMYDQPQHF. The CDR3 nucleotides are TGTGCCACCGTTGACATGTATGATCAGCCCCAGCATTTT.

The chain has TRBV10-3 and TRBJ2-1; D is unresolved. The V gene's germline CDR1 is ENHRY and CDR2 SYGVKD. The V gene lost 4 bases and the J gene lost 2 bases, with 21 bases spanning the gap. The CDR3 has 18 residues. Here the CDR3 reads CAISGGSPRSPAYNEQFF. DNA of the CDR3: TGTGCCATCAGTGGAGGATCCCCGCGGAGCCCCGCCTACAATGAGCAGTTCTTC.

This clonotype occurred many times. This CDR3 is CASSLRQGASGEQYF. The CDR3, as DNA: TGTGCCAGCAGTTTAAGACAGGGGGCCTCGGGAGAGCAGTACTTC. V gene TRBV12-3 or TRBV12-4 combines with J gene TRBJ2-7, with 10 bases aligning to TRBD1. V gave up 2 bases and J gave up 7 bases; unmatched junction bases: 8. This CDR3 comprises 15 residues.

This clonotype was found many times. V is TRBV15 and J is TRBJ2-2; 11 positions match TRBD2. Unmatched junction bases numbered 5, after V lost 1 base and J lost 4 bases. CDR3 length: 17 residues. CDR1 is LNHNV and CDR2 is YYDKDF in the germline V gene (reference sequence). The CDR3 spells CATSRGGTSGATGELFF. Here the CDR3 DNA reads TGTGCCACCAGCAGAGGAGGGACTAGCGGAGCCACCGGGGAGCTGTTTTTT.

The V and J genes are TRBV21-1 and TRBJ1-1; TRBD1, the table's D call, was not compared with the DNA. TRBV21-1 is designated a pseudogene. The CDR3 spans 16 residues. DNA of the CDR3: TGTGCCAGCAGCAAAGAAGGGTCCAGGGCGAACACTGAAGCTTTCTTT. Protein product: CASSKEGSRANTEAFF.

The chain has TRBV13 and TRBJ2-7; perhaps TRBD1 as D (6 bases). The ends were cut back, 5 bases at V and 3 bases at J, with 20 bases in the middle. The CDR3 runs to 16 residues. CDR1 is PRHDT, CDR2 FYEKMQ, per germline (reference sequence). This CDR3 reads CASSPQMPRQDYEQYF. In DNA form, the CDR3 reads TGTGCCAGCAGCCCCCAGATGCCTAGACAGGACTACGAGCAGTACTTC.

This clonotype was counted a few times. This chain links TRBV7-6 with TRBJ2-7, with 10 positions matching TRBD2. CDR1 is SGHVS, CDR2 FNYEAQ, per germline. The CDR3 has 14 residues. Trimming took 5 bases from V and 7 from J; bases not matched to a gene: 8. The CDR3 region is CASSANLAGAEQYF. The CDR3 DNA reads TGTGCCAGCAGCGCCAACCTAGCGGGAGCTGAGCAGTACTTC. The full variable domain, completed using reference TRBV7-6 and TRBJ2-7, is GAGVSQSPRYKVTKRGQDVALRCDPISGHVSLYWYRQALGQGPEFLTYFNYEAQQDKSGLPNDRFSAERPEGSISTLTIQRTEQRDSAMYRCASSANLAGAEQYFGPGTRLTVT.

The rearrangement links TRBV10-3 to TRBJ2-7; D could derive from TRBD1 or TRBD2 (7 bases each). Germline loops: CDR1 ENHRY, CDR2 SYGVKD. CDR3 size: 15 residues. Between the trimmed V and J ends, which lost 3 bases and 2 bases, there was a span of 14 bases. Here the CDR3 reads CAISDPGGVAYEQYF. The DNA of the CDR3 is TGTGCCATCAGTGACCCAGGGGGGGTAGCCTACGAGCAGTACTTC.